This T cell receptor beta chain was observed in a study of blood T cell repertoires in COVID-19. Study-level background: Samples representing acute and convalescent COVID-19 were sourced from the United States, Italy and Spain.

In the authors' methods: How many nucleated cells were present was estimated from reference gene primer amplification. Only in-frame clones appear in the TCRdb table, and some are missing; sequencing was by immunoSEQ multiplex PCR. From that table come the V and J calls and clone size; the DNA was used to work out D and trimming. This table has some 47,000 clones, around 84% appearing once. Germline V gives CDR1 LNHDA, CDR2 SQIVND (reference sequence). V gave up 5 bases and J gave up 7 bases, with 11 bases separating them. The CDR3 contains 13 residues. The TCR was taken from a human donor in a cohort sampled during active COVID-19. J is TRBJ1-4 and V is TRBV19; D gene ambiguous. The sequenced sample consisted of peripheral blood. CDR3 sequence: CASSGSGIEKLFF. The CDR3 DNA follows: TGTGCCAGTAGTGGTTCAGGTATTGAAAAACTGTTTTTT.